Listed below are T cell receptor beta chains from one sample, sequenced in a study of cytomegalovirus exposure and HLA in healthy donors. The repertoire was sequenced with immunoSEQ multiplex PCR; TCRdb's copy has only in-frame clones and lacks some. Here the sample spans approximately 170,000 clones, over 70% being singletons. The sequenced material came from PBMCs. These TCRs come from a female donor in good health and CMV-seronegative. CDR3s include the opening cysteine and the closing phenylalanine or tryptophan. D genes are given only for firm matches. Size values are once, few and many counts, or a class for expanded clones, and some rows have none.

CDR3 | DNA | V | size | D | J
CASSDYGVQETQYF | TGTGCCAGCAGTGATTATGGTGTTCAGGAGACCCAGTACTTC | TRBV25-1 | - | - | TRBJ2-5
CASRDRDRSNQPQHF | TGTGCCAGCAGGGACAGGGATAGGAGCAATCAGCCCCAGCATTTT | TRBV2 | - | TRBD1 | TRBJ1-5
CASSPSGTGAYYEQYF | TGTGCCAGCAGCCCTTCCGGGACAGGGGCCTACTACGAGCAGTACTTC | TRBV9 | once | TRBD1 | TRBJ2-7
CASSWNSGPYEQYF | TGCGCCAGCAGCTGGAATAGCGGACCCTACGAGCAGTACTTC | TRBV5-1 | - | - | TRBJ2-7
CASDYSKDRASYEQYF | TGTGCCAGCGACTACTCAAAGGACAGGGCCTCCTACGAGCAGTACTTC | TRBV2 | - | TRBD1 | TRBJ2-7
CASSLGSGLDTDTQYF | TGTGCCAGCAGCTTAGGGAGCGGACTAGATACAGATACGCAGTATTTT | TRBV7-7 | - | TRBD2 | TRBJ2-3
CASSRNDQEFYGYTF | TGCGCCAGCAGCCGAAACGACCAGGAATTCTATGGCTACACCTTC | TRBV4-1 | - | - | TRBJ1-2
CASSLARTVYYEQYF | TGTGCCAGCAGCTTGGCCCGGACAGTTTACTACGAGCAGTACTTC | TRBV5-6 | - | - | TRBJ2-7
CASSTGQVGHTEAFF | TGTGCCAGCAGTACCGGACAGGTCGGCCACACTGAAGCTTTCTTT | TRBV27 | - | TRBD1 | TRBJ1-1
CASRGSSGVAYNEQFF | TGTGCCAGCAGAGGGTCTAGCGGGGTGGCCTACAATGAGCAGTTCTTC | TRBV28 | few | TRBD2 | TRBJ2-1